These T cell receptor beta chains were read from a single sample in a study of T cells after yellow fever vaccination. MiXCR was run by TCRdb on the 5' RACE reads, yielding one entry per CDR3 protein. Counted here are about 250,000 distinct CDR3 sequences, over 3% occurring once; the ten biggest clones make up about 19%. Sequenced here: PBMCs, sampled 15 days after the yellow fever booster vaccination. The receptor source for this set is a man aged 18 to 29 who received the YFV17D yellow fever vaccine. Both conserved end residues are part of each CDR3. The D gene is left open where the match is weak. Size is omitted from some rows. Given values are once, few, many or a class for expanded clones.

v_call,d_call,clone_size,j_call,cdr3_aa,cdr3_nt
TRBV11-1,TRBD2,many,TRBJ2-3,CASSFDPISSLGTSEDTQYF,TGTGCCAGCAGCTTCGACCCAATCTCATCTCTCGGGACTAGCGAGGATACGCAGTATTTT
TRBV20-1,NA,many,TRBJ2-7,CSAPTPGTAFGEQYF,TGCAGTGCTCCGACCCCGGGGACTGCCTTTGGCGAGCAGTACTTC
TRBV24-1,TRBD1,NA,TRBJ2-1,CATSDLARGFDNEQFF,TGTGCCACCAGTGATTTGGCCAGGGGGTTTGACAATGAGCAGTTCTTC
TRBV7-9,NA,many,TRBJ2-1,CASSPDGTSGKNYNEQFF,TGTGCCAGCAGCCCCGACGGTACGAGCGGTAAAAATTACAATGAGCAGTTCTTC
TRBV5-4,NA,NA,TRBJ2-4,CASSFGGTENIQYF,TGTGCCAGCAGCTTCGGAGGGACAGAAAACATTCAGTACTTC
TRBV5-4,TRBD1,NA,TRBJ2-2,CASSFDRVNTGELFF,TGTGCCAGCAGCTTCGACAGGGTGAACACCGGGGAGCTGTTTTTT
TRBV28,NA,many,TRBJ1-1,CASNPGGGFPTEAFF,TGTGCCAGCAATCCCGGGGGAGGGTTTCCCACTGAAGCTTTCTTT
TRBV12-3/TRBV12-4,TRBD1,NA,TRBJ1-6,CASSFRTGRRSPLHF,TGTGCCAGCAGTTTCCGGACAGGGAGACGGTCACCCCTCCACTTT
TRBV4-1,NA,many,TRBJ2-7,CASSQVRDSFYEQYF,TGCGCCAGCAGCCAAGTTCGAGACAGTTTCTACGAGCAGTACTTC
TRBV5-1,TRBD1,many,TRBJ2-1,CASNPGTGGWDEQFF,TGCGCCAGTAACCCCGGGACAGGGGGCTGGGATGAGCAGTTCTTC
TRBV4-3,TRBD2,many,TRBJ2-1,CASSQTSGADYNEQFF,TGCGCCAGCAGCCAAACTAGCGGGGCGGACTACAATGAGCAGTTCTTC
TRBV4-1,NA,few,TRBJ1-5,CASSPAGNSNQPQHF,TGCGCCAGCAGCCCTGCGGGAAATAGCAATCAGCCCCAGCATTTT
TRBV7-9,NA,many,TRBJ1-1,CASSFEGFMNTEAFF,TGTGCCAGCAGCTTCGAGGGGTTCATGAACACTGAAGCTTTCTTT
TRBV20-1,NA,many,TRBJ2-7,CSAREGPGLREYF,TGCAGTGCTAGAGAGGGACCCGGACTTAGGGAGTACTTC
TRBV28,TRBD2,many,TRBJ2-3,CASSLWRPSGDTDTQYF,TGTGCCAGCAGTTTATGGAGGCCTAGCGGAGACACAGATACGCAGTATTTT
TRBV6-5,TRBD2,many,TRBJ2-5,CASSYTLAGETQYF,TGTGCCAGCAGTTATACCCTAGCGGGGGAGACCCAGTACTTC
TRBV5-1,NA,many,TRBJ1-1,CASSLVAGEAFF,TGCGCCAGCAGCTTGGTAGCGGGTGAAGCTTTCTTT
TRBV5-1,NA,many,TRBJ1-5,CASSPPTGSRNQPQHF,TGCGCCAGCAGCCCGCCTACAGGCTCGCGTAATCAGCCCCAGCATTTT
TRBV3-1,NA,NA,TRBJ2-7,CASSQVDAFSYEQYF,TGTGCCAGCAGCCAAGTTGACGCCTTTAGCTACGAGCAGTACTTC
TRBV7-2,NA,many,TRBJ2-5,CASSLAKGDEETQYF,TGTGCCAGCAGCTTAGCAAAGGGGGACGAAGAGACCCAGTACTTC
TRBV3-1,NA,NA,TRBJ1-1,CASSSTSNGGRLFF,TGTGCCAGCAGCTCTACCAGTAACGGGGGGAGGCTTTTCTTT
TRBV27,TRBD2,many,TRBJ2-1,CASSFERGPYNEQFF,TGTGCCAGCAGTTTCGAGCGGGGACCGTACAATGAGCAGTTCTTC
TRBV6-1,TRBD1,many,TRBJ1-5,CASREGPDRGFNQPQHF,TGTGCCAGCAGAGAAGGTCCGGACAGGGGATTCAATCAGCCCCAGCATTTT
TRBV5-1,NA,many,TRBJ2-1,CASSWATGSNEQFF,TGCGCCAGCAGCTGGGCTACAGGGTCCAATGAGCAGTTCTTC
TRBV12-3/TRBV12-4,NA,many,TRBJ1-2,CASTVGEGYGYTF,TGTGCCAGCACCGTCGGCGAGGGCTATGGCTACACCTTC
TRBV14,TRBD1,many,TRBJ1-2,CASRQGPLNGYTF,TGTGCCAGCCGACAGGGCCCCTTGAATGGCTACACCTTC
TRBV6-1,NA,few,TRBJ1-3,CASSEAAGPGNTIYF,TGTGCCAGCAGTGAAGCGGCCGGTCCGGGAAACACCATATATTTT
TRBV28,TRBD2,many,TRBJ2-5,CASRSRGDQETQYF,TGTGCCAGCAGGTCGCGGGGGGACCAAGAGACCCAGTACTTC
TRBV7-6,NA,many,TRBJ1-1,CASSLKALQGYDTEAFF,TGTGCCAGCAGCTTAAAGGCCCTCCAGGGGTATGACACTGAAGCTTTCTTT
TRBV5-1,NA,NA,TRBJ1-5,CASSPDSYPGWPQHF,TGCGCCAGCAGCCCAGACAGTTACCCCGGGTGGCCCCAGCATTTT
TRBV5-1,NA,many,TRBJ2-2,CASSGASNTGELFF,TGCGCCAGCTCCGGGGCCTCGAACACCGGGGAGCTGTTTTTT
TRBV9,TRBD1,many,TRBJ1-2,CASSGGDRGGYGYTF,TGTGCCAGCAGCGGGGGGGACAGGGGAGGCTATGGCTACACCTTC
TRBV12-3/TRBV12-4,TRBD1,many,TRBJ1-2,CASSSDRAAYGYTF,TGTGCCAGCAGCTCCGACAGGGCGGCCTATGGCTACACCTTC
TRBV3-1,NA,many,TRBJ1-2,CASSQGGLSNYGYTF,TGTGCCAGCAGCCAAGGGGGACTCTCTAACTATGGCTACACCTTC
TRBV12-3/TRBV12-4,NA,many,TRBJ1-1,CASSFRVGTEAFF,TGTGCCAGCAGTTTCCGGGTAGGGACTGAAGCTTTCTTT
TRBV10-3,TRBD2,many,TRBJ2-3,CAISGSSGGYTDTQYF,TGTGCCATCAGTGGCTCTAGCGGGGGTTACACAGATACGCAGTATTTT
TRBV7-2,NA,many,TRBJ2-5,CASSLNPPGAETQYF,TGTGCCAGCAGCTTAAACCCCCCAGGAGCGGAGACCCAGTACTTC
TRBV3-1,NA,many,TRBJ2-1,CASSQGQLNEQFF,TGTGCCAGCAGCCAAGGGCAGCTCAATGAGCAGTTCTTC